A few counts support the clone carrying this T cell receptor (beta chain). This CDR3 has 14 amino acids. Losses at the gene ends were 5 bases for V and 0 bases for J; bases not matched to a gene: 4. The germline V gene encodes CDR1 PRHDT and CDR2 FYEKMQ (reference sequence). Using immunoSEQ multiplex PCR, the repertoire was profiled, and TCRdb retains in-frame clones only, with some absent. This table holds about 110,000 clones, 90% found once. The sample comes from a study of control samples from healthy donors and cancer patients. The receptor was isolated from a human donor in good health. The donor label of this sample is uncertain. V usage is TRBV13 and J usage is TRBJ2-7; 7 bases are shared with TRBD1. The sequenced sample was blood. The CDR3 sequence: CASSQTGSSYEQYF. CDR3 in DNA: TGTGCCAGCAGCCAGACAGGGTCCTCCTACGAGCAGTACTTC.